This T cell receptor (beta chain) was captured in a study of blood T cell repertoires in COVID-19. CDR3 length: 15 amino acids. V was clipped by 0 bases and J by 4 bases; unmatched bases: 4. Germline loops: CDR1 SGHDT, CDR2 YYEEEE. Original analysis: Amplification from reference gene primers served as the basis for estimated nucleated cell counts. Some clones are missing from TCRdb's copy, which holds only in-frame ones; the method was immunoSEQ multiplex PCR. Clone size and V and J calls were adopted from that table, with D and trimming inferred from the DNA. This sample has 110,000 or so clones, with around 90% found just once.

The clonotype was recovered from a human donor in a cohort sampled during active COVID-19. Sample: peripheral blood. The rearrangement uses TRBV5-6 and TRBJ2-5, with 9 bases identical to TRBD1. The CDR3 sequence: CASSLVPGQGETQYF. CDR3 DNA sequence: TGTGCCAGCAGCTTGGTTCCGGGACAGGGAGAGACCCAGTACTTC.